This T cell receptor (beta chain) emerged from a study of blood T cell repertoires in COVID-19. On the study more broadly: The United States, Italy and Spain provided the acute and convalescent COVID-19 samples. PBMCs, B-cell-depleted T cells, or T cells provided the cDNA or gDNA that made up the material.

V dropped 3 bases and J dropped 0; count of bases not matched to a gene: 7. From germline, CDR1 is LGHDT and CDR2 YNNKEL (reference sequence). This CDR3 has 17 amino acids. Original processing notes: Nucleated cell number was recorded as an estimate derived from reference gene primer amplification. Only in-frame clones appear in the TCRdb table, and some are missing; sequencing was by immunoSEQ multiplex PCR. V and J calls and clone size are as listed in that table; D and trimming were resolved from the DNA. The data show 150,000 or so clones, around nine tenths seen once. Material: peripheral blood. The clonotype originates from a human donor in a cohort sampled during active COVID-19. The gene calls are TRBV3-1 (or the pseudogene TRBV3-2) and TRBJ2-2; 7 bases match TRBD1. CDR3 region: CASSQQRGGPNTGELFF. In DNA, the CDR3 is TGTGCCAGCAGCCAGCAGCGAGGGGGCCCGAACACCGGGGAGCTGTTTTTT.